A single sample gave rise to the 9 T cell receptor beta chains below, sequenced in a study of T cell changes during pregnancy in multiple sclerosis. Repertoires were generated with immunoSEQ multiplex PCR, while TCRdb's copy carries only in-frame clones and drops some. The sample records some 41,000 clones, about 94% being singletons. Sequencing used CD8+ T cells from peripheral blood mononuclear cells, obtained in the third trimester of pregnancy. The receptors derive from a female donor with multiple sclerosis, enrolled in a pregnancy study.

The chain carries TRBV4-2 and TRBJ2-7; D is possibly TRBD1 (6 bases). Per germline, CDR1 LGHNA and CDR2 YNFKEQ. Trimming pared 1 base from V and 3 bases from J, leaving 22 bases between. The CDR3 sequence is 18 residues long. The CDR3 DNA reads as TGTGCCAGCAGCCAAGGGGCAGCGGAACGGGACATCGGCTACGAGCAGTACTTC. It specifies CASSQGAAERDIGYEQYF.

The chain is built from TRBV2 and TRBJ2-7, with 10 bases fitting TRBD2. The CDR3 is 15 amino acids. J gave up 3 bases and V 4 bases, and 6 bases lay outside the gene matches. Germline values: CDR1 SNHLY, CDR2 FYNNEI. The CDR3 here is CASSVLAGEGYEQYF. The CDR3 nucleotides are TGTGCCAGCAGTGTGCTAGCGGGAGAGGGCTACGAGCAGTACTTC.

This clone was observed once. The rearrangement uses TRBV4-3 and TRBJ2-7, with D unclear. The germline V gene has CDR1 LGHNA and CDR2 YSLEER. The CDR3 extends over 13 amino acids. Trimming left V 0 bases short and J 6 bases short, with 9 bases between. Here the CDR3 reads CASSQERSLEQYF. CDR3 coding DNA: TGCGCCAGCAGCCAAGAAAGAAGCCTCGAGCAGTACTTC.

J is TRBJ2-2 and V is TRBV28, with D possibly TRBD2 on 6 matching bases. Trimming shortened V by 1 base and J by 7 bases, and 22 bases separated the two germline ends. This CDR3 contains 18 residues. From germline, CDR1 is MDHEN and CDR2 SYDVKM. CDR3 coding DNA: TGTGCCAGCAGTTTATCAAGGGGTTGGGGGAGGTTCCACGGGGAGCTGTTTTTT. Amino acids: CASSLSRGWGRFHGELFF.

The J gene is TRBJ2-2, the V gene TRBV29-1; TRBD2 aligns across 11 bases. CDR3 length: 15 amino acids. CDR1 and CDR2 (germline): SQVTM, ANQGSEA. V lost 4 bases and J lost 6; bases outside the gene matches: 7. The CDR3 region has the DNA TGCAGCGTTGCTCCACTAGCGGGAGACTCCGGGGAGCTGTTTTTT. Protein sequence: CSVAPLAGDSGELFF.

The V gene is TRBV10-3, the J gene TRBJ1-1, with a tentative D call TRBD1 (6 bases). This CDR3 spans 15 amino acids. Germline values: CDR1 ENHRY, CDR2 SYGVKD. Trimming cost V 10 bases and J 1 base, with 19 bases left between them. Written as DNA, the CDR3 is TGTGCCACACTCCAAGAACCGACAGGGAACACTGAAGCTTTCTTT. Protein: CATLQEPTGNTEAFF.

V and J are TRBV28 and TRBJ2-7; D is ambiguous. The CDR3 extends over 11 amino acids. V was pared by 10 bases and J by 3 bases, with 10 bases between. Germline V gene data show CDR1 as MDHEN and CDR2 as SYDVKM. CDR3: CATEERYEQYF. CDR3 DNA sequence: TGTGCCACAGAGGAGCGCTACGAGCAGTACTTC.

J is TRBJ2-7 and V is TRBV7-2; 8 nucleotides agree with TRBD2. Germline assignment: CDR1 SGHTA and CDR2 FQGNSA. The CDR3 is 14 residues long. J was trimmed by 2 bases and V by 5 bases; bases with no gene match: 5. In DNA form, the CDR3 reads TGTGCCAGCAGCGAGGGACTAGGGACCTACGAGCAGTACTTC. It is translated as CASSEGLGTYEQYF. Based on the CDR3 plus reference TRBV7-2 and TRBJ2-7, the full variable domain is GAGVSQSPSNKVTEKGKDVELRCDPISGHTALYWYRQSLGQGLEFLIYFQGNSAPDKSGLPSDRFSAERTGGSVSTLTIQRTQQEDSAVYLCASSEGLGTYEQYFGPGTRLTVT.

The chain carries TRBV27 and TRBJ2-7; possibly TRBD2 for D (6 bases). In germline, CDR1 is MNHEY, CDR2 SMNVEV (reference sequence). Between the trimmed V and J ends, which lost 6 bases and 4 bases, there was a span of 19 bases. The CDR3 runs to 15 residues. CDR3 residues: CASRGGGAFRYEQYF. DNA for the CDR3: TGTGCCAGCAGGGGAGGAGGGGCTTTTCGGTACGAGCAGTACTTC.